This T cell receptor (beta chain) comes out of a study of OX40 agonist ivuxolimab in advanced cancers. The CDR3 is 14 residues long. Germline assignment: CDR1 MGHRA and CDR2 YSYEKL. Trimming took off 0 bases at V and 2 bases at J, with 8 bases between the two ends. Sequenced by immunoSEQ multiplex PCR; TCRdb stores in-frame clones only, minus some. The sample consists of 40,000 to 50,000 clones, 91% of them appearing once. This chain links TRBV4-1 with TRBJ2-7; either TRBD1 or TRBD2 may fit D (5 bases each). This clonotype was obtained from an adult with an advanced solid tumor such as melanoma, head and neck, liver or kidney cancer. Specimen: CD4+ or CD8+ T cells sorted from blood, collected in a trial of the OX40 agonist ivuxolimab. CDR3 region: CASSQDGTAYEQYV. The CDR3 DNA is TGCGCCAGCAGCCAAGACGGGACCGCCTACGAGCAGTACGTC.